Listed below are T cell receptor beta chains from one sample, sequenced in a study of blood T cell repertoires in COVID-19. Some clones are missing from TCRdb's copy, which holds only in-frame ones; the method was immunoSEQ multiplex PCR. The repertoire holds approximately 80,000 clones, with roughly 80% as singletons. Source material: peripheral blood. These receptors were collected from a human donor in a cohort sampled during active COVID-19. Each CDR3 is given with its conserved first and last residue. The D gene is left open where the match is weak. Clone sizes are given selectively: once, few, many, or a class where the clone is expanded.

j_call v_call d_call clone_size cdr3_aa cdr3_nt
TRBJ1-2 TRBV18 TRBD1 . CASSPRQGADGYTF TGTGCCAGCTCACCACGACAGGGGGCCGATGGCTACACCTTC
TRBJ2-7 TRBV10-3 . . CAISREAMGTSEQYF TGTGCCATCAGCCGGGAAGCTATGGGAACTAGCGAGCAGTACTTC
TRBJ1-5 TRBV30 . . CACTSGRGDQPQHF TGTGCCTGCACCTCAGGGAGGGGGGATCAGCCCCAGCATTTT
TRBJ2-7 TRBV7-9 TRBD2 few CASSLLGGGYEQYF TGTGCCAGCAGCCTCTTGGGCGGGGGGTACGAGCAGTACTTC
TRBJ1-1 TRBV19 . . CASSGFGGRNTEAFF TGTGCCAGTAGCGGGTTTGGGGGCCGTAACACTGAAGCTTTCTTT
TRBJ1-4 TRBV5-6 . . CASSLVGGHDEKLFF TGTGCCAGCAGCTTAGTAGGGGGACATGATGAAAAACTGTTTTTT
TRBJ1-5 TRBV28 . . CASTPRGRGINQPQHF TGTGCCAGCACCCCAAGGGGCAGGGGAATCAATCAGCCCCAGCATTTT
TRBJ1-5 TRBV2 . . CASSVQLGGPQHF TGTGCCAGCAGTGTCCAATTAGGGGGGCCCCAGCATTTT
TRBJ2-5 TRBV29-1 . . CSVEAQGKETQYF TGCAGCGTCGAGGCGCAGGGAAAAGAGACCCAGTACTTC
TRBJ2-3 TRBV9 TRBD2 . CASNRLAGSPDTQYF TGTGCCAGCAACCGACTAGCGGGGAGCCCAGATACGCAGTATTTT
TRBJ2-7 TRBV2 TRBD1 few CASSVGTGITYEQYF TGTGCCAGCAGTGTAGGGACAGGGATTACCTACGAGCAGTACTTC
TRBJ2-3 TRBV18 . . CASSPPRGDTDTQYF TGTGCCAGCTCACCACCCAGGGGGGACACAGATACGCAGTATTTT
TRBJ1-6 TRBV2 . . CASSPARQATNSPLHF TGTGCCAGCAGCCCCGCACGACAGGCCACTAATTCACCCCTCCACTTT
TRBJ2-5 TRBV6-5 . . CASSYAAGPQYF TGTGCCAGCAGTTACGCGGCGGGCCCCCAGTACTTC
TRBJ1-2 TRBV11-2 . few CASSLQGNYGYTF TGTGCCAGCAGCCTACAGGGAAACTATGGCTACACCTTC
TRBJ1-2 TRBV7-9 . . CASLKGQGNGYTF TGTGCCAGCCTTAAGGGGCAGGGCAATGGCTACACCTTC
TRBJ1-5 TRBV5-6 . . CASSLPLSGSIRDQPQHF TGTGCCAGCAGCCTTCCCTTAAGCGGGTCGATCAGAGATCAGCCCCAGCATTTT
TRBJ2-5 TRBV5-1 TRBD2 once CASSFLAGSGETQYF TGCGCCAGCAGCTTTCTAGCGGGGTCCGGAGAGACCCAGTACTTC
TRBJ2-7 TRBV5-5 . . CASSLSGFYEQYF TGTGCCAGCAGCTTGTCAGGGTTCTACGAGCAGTACTTC
TRBJ1-2 TRBV4-1 TRBD1 . CASSQFQDRGRSANYGYTF TGCGCCAGCAGCCAATTCCAGGACAGGGGGCGATCCGCTAACTATGGCTACACCTTC
TRBJ2-1 TRBV6-2/TRBV6-3 TRBD2 . CASSYSAGSGYEQFF TGTGCCAGCAGTTACTCAGCGGGGTCGGGTTATGAGCAGTTCTTC
TRBJ1-6 TRBV7-9 . . CASSYGQSIYNSPLHF TGTGCCAGCAGCTACGGACAGTCGATTTATAATTCACCCCTCCACTTT
TRBJ2-7 TRBV11-3 . . CASSTGPRMEQYF TGTGCCAGCAGCACAGGTCCCCGGATGGAGCAGTACTTC
TRBJ2-7 TRBV5-1 . few CASSLGRTYEQYF TGCGCCAGCAGCTTGGGCAGAACCTACGAGCAGTACTTC
TRBJ1-6 TRBV30 . . CAWSVRYNSPLHF TGTGCCTGGAGTGTACGGTATAATTCACCCCTCCACTTT
TRBJ2-1 TRBV7-8 . . CASSPQGTYNEQFF TGTGCCAGCAGTCCTCAGGGTACCTACAATGAGCAGTTCTTC
TRBJ1-1 TRBV29-1 . . CSATGSGAEAFF TGCAGCGCCACAGGGAGTGGAGCTGAAGCTTTCTTT
TRBJ1-5 TRBV19 TRBD1 few CASSWDRGNQPQHF TGTGCCAGTAGTTGGGACAGGGGCAATCAGCCCCAGCATTTT